This T cell receptor beta chain was identified in a study of technical replicates of blood from several donors. Sequenced by immunoSEQ multiplex PCR; TCRdb stores in-frame clones only, minus some. The table has about 74,000 clones, about 95% seen once. The CDR3 sequence is 16 residues long. The V and J ends lost 0 bases and 4 bases respectively, with 11 bases between them. The germline V gene encodes CDR1 SGHRS and CDR2 YFSETQ. Material for sequencing was T cells isolated from PBMCs. The clonotype comes from a human donor in good health. This chain uses TRBV5-1 with TRBJ2-6, with D maybe TRBD2 (6 bases). The CDR3: CASSLEGGSGANVLTF. The CDR3 region has the DNA TGCGCCAGCAGCTTGGAGGGAGGCTCCGGGGCCAACGTCCTGACTTTC. Looking up the rest from reference TRBV5-1 and TRBJ2-6 gives the full variable domain: KAGVTQTPRYLIKTRGQQVTLSCSPISGHRSVSWYQQTPGQGLQFLFEYFSETQRNKGNFPGRFSGRQFSNSRSEMNVSTLELGDSALYLCASSLEGGSGANVLTFGAGSRLTVL.